This entry lists 29 T cell receptor beta chains sequenced from one sample in a study of cytomegalovirus exposure and HLA in healthy donors. This PCR relied on a set of 60 Vbeta primers and 13 Jbeta primers. Here immunoSEQ multiplex PCR was the method, and the copy in TCRdb shows in-frame clones only, minus some. In the table there are approximately 69,000 clones, 65% to 80% of which are singletons. Sequenced input: PBMCs. Every receptor here comes from a man aged 35 to 55 in good health and CMV-seropositive.

The chain uses TRBV20-1 and TRBJ2-5, with D tentatively TRBD2 (5 bases). CDR1 is DFQATT, CDR2 SNEGSKA, per germline (reference sequence). V lost 5 bases, J lost 4 bases, and 8 bases lay in between. This CDR3 is built from 11 residues. The CDR3 sequence: CSASLAETQYF. CDR3 sequence (DNA): TGCAGTGCTTCCCTAGCAGAGACCCAGTACTTC.

The CDR3 coding sequence is TGCGCCAGCAGCCTCCAGGGGGTGGACACTGAAGCTTTCTTT. Amino acid sequence: CASSLQGVDTEAFF. The genes are TRBV5-1 and TRBJ1-1; 7 bases fit TRBD1. With 4 bases clipped from V and 3 bases from J, the junction kept 6 bases outside the gene matches. The length of the CDR3 is 14 residues. Germline CDR1 and CDR2: SGHRS and YFSETQ.

V gene TRBV7-9 combines with J gene TRBJ2-5; 9 bases fit TRBD2. The CDR3 is 15 residues long. V gave up 10 bases and J gave up 4 bases; unmatched junction bases: 13. Per the germline V gene, CDR1 is SEHNR and CDR2 is FQNEAQ (reference sequence). The CDR3 DNA is TGTGCCACCAGGACTAGCGCGGCGGCCGGAGAGACCCAGTACTTC. Translated: CATRTSAAAGETQYF.

This clone was picked up one time. V usage is TRBV7-8 and J usage is TRBJ2-3; 7 bases map to TRBD1. Germline CDR1 is SGHVS and CDR2 is FQNEAQ. J lost 6 bases, V lost 6 bases, and 9 bases had no gene match. The CDR3 length is 14 residues. As DNA, the CDR3 is TGTGCCAGCAGTCAAGACAGGGCCCGGGATACGCAGTATTTT. It translates to CASSQDRARDTQYF. The full variable domain, completed using reference TRBV7-8 and TRBJ2-3, is GAGVSQSPRYKVAKRGQDVALRCDPISGHVSLFWYQQALGQGPEFLTYFQNEAQLDKSGLPSDRFFAERPEGSVSTLKIQRTQQEDSAVYLCASSQDRARDTQYFGPGTRLTVL.

The genes are TRBV6-1 and TRBJ1-2, with D perhaps matching TRBD1 (6 bases). The CDR3 has 13 residues. V gave up 7 bases and J gave up 4 bases, with 13 bases separating them. Per the germline V gene, CDR1 is MNHNS and CDR2 is SASEGT. CDR3 coding DNA: TGTGCCAGCACTACAGGGATCTCCTATGGCTACACCTTC. Its translation: CASTTGISYGYTF.

The chain has TRBV7-3 and TRBJ2-1; TRBD1 might be the D (5 bases). V dropped 3 bases and J dropped 10 bases, with 13 bases sitting between them. CDR3 length equals 13 residues. CDR1 and CDR2 from the germline V gene are SGHTA and FQGTGA. In DNA, the CDR3 is TGTGCCAGCAGCTTTGATCAGGGTGGCGAGCAGTTCTTC. Translated: CASSFDQGGEQFF.

This chain uses TRBV5-4 with TRBJ2-5; 9 bases map to TRBD1. Trimming cost V 0 bases and J 3 bases; bases outside gene matches: 15. CDR3 length: 19 residues. CDR1 SGHNT and CDR2 YYREEE come from the germline V gene (reference sequence). The CDR3 reads CASSLASIWDRADKETQYF. The CDR3 DNA follows: TGTGCCAGCAGCTTGGCCTCGATCTGGGACAGGGCGGACAAAGAGACCCAGTACTTC.

V is TRBV5-6 and J is TRBJ1-1; D is unclear. The ends were cut back, 6 bases at V and 4 bases at J, with 22 bases in the middle. CDR1 SGHDT and CDR2 YYEEEE come from the germline V gene. The CDR3 spans 16 residues. The CDR3 protein is CASNPSQRVEGTEAFF. In DNA, the CDR3 is TGTGCCAGCAACCCCTCACAGAGAGTGGAGGGCACTGAAGCTTTCTTT.

The chain joins TRBV11-1 to TRBJ2-3; no reliable D call. The CDR3 runs to 14 residues. The V and J ends lost 5 bases and 1 base respectively, with 10 bases between them. Germline lookup yields CDR1 SGHAT and CDR2 FQDESV (reference sequence). CDR3 amino acids: CASSGPEGTDTQYF. CDR3 DNA: TGTGCCAGCAGCGGTCCAGAGGGCACAGATACGCAGTATTTT.

In its sample, this clone was seen once. The V gene is TRBV11-1, the J gene TRBJ2-6; 7 nucleotides agree with TRBD1. Germline trimming cut 5 bases from V and 0 bases from J; bases unmatched to any gene: 4. Germline CDR1 is SGHAT and CDR2 is FQDESV (reference sequence). The CDR3 contains 16 residues. The CDR3 is CASSPRQGSGANVLTF. The DNA of the CDR3 is TGTGCCAGCAGCCCGAGACAGGGCTCTGGGGCCAACGTCCTGACTTTC.

The chain joins TRBV5-1 to TRBJ1-5, with 12 bases matching TRBD1. The J segment lost 5 bases and the V segment lost 3 bases, leaving 6 bases of the junction unmatched. This CDR3 comprises 16 residues. Germline CDR1 and CDR2: SGHRS and YFSETQ. CDR3 residues: CASSSGTGGEDQPQHF. CDR3 in DNA: TGCGCCAGCAGCTCCGGGACAGGGGGCGAGGATCAGCCCCAGCATTTT.

J is TRBJ2-1 and V is TRBV27; D might be TRBD2 (6 bases). CDR3 length equals 14 residues. Per germline, CDR1 MNHEY and CDR2 SMNVEV (reference sequence). V lost 2 bases to trimming and J lost 8 bases, with 13 bases between them. In DNA, the CDR3 is TGTGCCAGCAGTTTAGTTCGGGGGAGCGATGAGCAGTTCTTC. This translates into CASSLVRGSDEQFF.

This clone appeared a single time. The rearrangement links TRBV11-2 to TRBJ2-7; 9 bases are a match to TRBD1. The CDR3 spans 15 residues. Looked up from germline, CDR1 is SGHAT and CDR2 is FQNNGV. The V and J ends lost 5 bases and 7 bases, in that order; junction bases with no gene match: 12. This CDR3 reads CASSPGQGRSREQYF. As DNA, the CDR3 is TGTGCCAGCAGCCCTGGACAGGGGCGATCTCGAGAGCAGTACTTC.

The chain uses TRBV2 and TRBJ1-1, with D perhaps matching TRBD1 (5 bases). The V and J ends lost 6 bases and 5 bases respectively, with 19 bases between them. There are 15 residues in the CDR3. Germline V CDR1 and CDR2: SNHLY, FYNNEI. The CDR3 DNA reads TGTGCCAGCAGGCCCGGGACCACCGGGAGGACTGAAGCTTTCTTT. Translated, it gives CASRPGTTGRTEAFF.

V and J are TRBV5-4 and TRBJ2-7, with 8 bases matching TRBD1. V trimming: 3 bases; J trimming: 5 bases; junction bases outside the gene matches: 7. CDR3 size: 14 residues. From germline, CDR1 is SGHNT and CDR2 YYREEE (reference sequence). Here the CDR3 DNA reads TGTGCCAGCAGCTCCAAGGACAGGGACGACGAGCAGTACTTC. Protein: CASSSKDRDDEQYF.

For the CDR3, the DNA is TGTGCCAGCAGCTTGGGGCAGTATACCTCTGGGGCCAACGTCCTGACTTTC. Encoded protein: CASSLGQYTSGANVLTF. The chain links TRBV5-4 to TRBJ2-6; D uncertain. This CDR3 region has 17 residues. The V end was cut by 0 bases, the J end by 0 bases, with 10 bases between. Per the germline V gene, CDR1 is SGHNT and CDR2 is YYREEE (reference sequence). Full variable domain (remainder filled in from reference TRBV5-4 and TRBJ2-6): ETGVTQSPTHLIKTRGQQVTLRCSSQSGHNTVSWYQQALGQGPQFIFQYYREEENGRGNFPPRFSGLQFPNYSSELNVNALELDDSALYLCASSLGQYTSGANVLTFGAGSRLTVL.

The V call is TRBV4-1, the J call TRBJ1-2; TRBD1 agrees at 8 bases. J lost 6 bases, V lost 2 bases, and 5 bases had no gene match. This CDR3 spans 14 amino acids. Germline V gives CDR1 MGHRA, CDR2 YSYEKL. For the CDR3, the DNA is TGCGCCAGCAGCCAAACAGGGGGAGTAAATGGCTACACCTTC. Translating gives CASSQTGGVNGYTF.

In this sample, this clone turned up a few times. This chain uses TRBV11-2 with TRBJ2-3, with no clear D. This CDR3 has 14 residues. V was shortened by 2 bases and J by 0 bases, with 6 bases between the two germline ends. Germline lookup yields CDR1 SGHAT and CDR2 FQNNGV. CDR3 DNA sequence: TGTGCCAGCAGCTTATTGTCTAGCACAGATACGCAGTATTTT. Amino acids: CASSLLSSTDTQYF.

J is TRBJ1-5 and V is TRBV7-2, with TRBD1 identical over 9 bases. Germline V gene data show CDR1 as SGHTA and CDR2 as FQGNSA. The CDR3 loop spans 15 amino acids. The J segment lost 6 bases and the V segment lost 2 bases, leaving 5 bases of the junction unmatched. The CDR3 DNA sequence: TGTGCCAGCAGCTTAAGGACAGGGGAGGGTCAGCCCCAGCATTTT. Translating gives CASSLRTGEGQPQHF.

Note on this clone: The junction departs from germline at one end; a sequencing error may be responsible. The J gene is TRBJ2-7, the V gene TRBV10-3; possible D gene TRBD2, 5 bases. This CDR3 is 11 amino acids long. From germline, CDR1 is ENHRY and CDR2 SYGVKD. The CDR3: CAISGPFTAAF. The CDR3 DNA is TGTGCCATCAGTGGACCTTTTACAGCGGCCTTC.

The sample holds one count of this clone. The chain uses TRBV5-4 and TRBJ2-1; maybe TRBD1 (6 bases). Looked up from germline, CDR1 is SGHNT and CDR2 is YYREEE (reference sequence). V was cut by 4 bases and J by 3 bases, with 11 bases left in between. There are 14 residues in the CDR3. CDR3 nucleotide sequence: TGTGCCAGCAGCATCAGGGGTGTCTACAATGAGCAGTTCTTC. Encoded protein: CASSIRGVYNEQFF.

The chain has TRBV19 and TRBJ2-3; 7 nucleotides agree with TRBD1. The CDR3 contains 14 residues. The J segment lost 6 bases and the V segment lost 3 bases, leaving 6 bases of the junction unmatched. CDR1 is LNHDA, CDR2 SQIVND, per germline (reference sequence). CDR3 DNA sequence: TGTGCCAGTAGTATCCGACAGGGTGGGGATACGCAGTATTTT. Translation: CASSIRQGGDTQYF.

V usage is TRBV5-1 and J usage is TRBJ2-7; tentatively, D is TRBD2 (5 bases). Trimming pared 4 bases from V and 3 bases from J, leaving 11 bases between. Germline lookup yields CDR1 SGHRS and CDR2 YFSETQ. The CDR3 sequence is 13 residues long. The CDR3 spells CASSGEGYYEQYF. CDR3 bases: TGCGCCAGCAGCGGAGAGGGCTACTACGAGCAGTACTTC.

V and J are TRBV6-5 and TRBJ2-7; 10 bases map to TRBD2. V trimming: 6 bases; J trimming: 2 bases; junction bases outside the gene matches: 7. This CDR3 spans 15 amino acids. In germline, CDR1 is MNHEY, CDR2 SVGAGI. The CDR3 loop is CASSRASGGTYEQYF. The CDR3 DNA reads TGTGCCAGCAGCCGAGCTAGCGGGGGTACCTACGAGCAGTACTTC.

V usage is TRBV2 and J usage is TRBJ2-7, with D possibly matching TRBD2 (6 bases). Germline V gene data show CDR1 as SNHLY and CDR2 as FYNNEI. V was cut by 2 bases and J by 0 bases, with 11 bases left in between. The CDR3 runs 15 residues. The CDR3 is CASSEIGGRSYEQYF. CDR3 in DNA: TGTGCCAGCAGTGAAATCGGGGGTCGCTCCTACGAGCAGTACTTC.

This clone is a singleton in its sample. The J gene is TRBJ2-7, the V gene TRBV14; perhaps TRBD1 as D (5 bases). Germline V gene data show CDR1 as SGHDN and CDR2 as FVKESK. Trimming stripped 1 base from V and 7 bases from J, with 5 bases between. The CDR3 sequence is 11 residues long. In DNA, the CDR3 is TGTGCCAGCAGCCAAGGACAGGAGCAGTACTTC. As protein: CASSQGQEQYF.

This clone has only a few counts. The V call is TRBV28, the J call TRBJ1-5, with D perhaps TRBD1 (5 bases). Germline CDR1 reads MDHEN; CDR2 reads SYDVKM. This CDR3 is 13 amino acids long. V lost 7 bases to trimming and J lost 7 bases, with 14 bases between them. CDR3 bases: TGTGCCAGCATGACGGGGGTGTACCAGCCCCAGCATTTT. Its protein product is CASMTGVYQPQHF.

The V and J genes are TRBV7-9 and TRBJ1-1; the D gene is possibly TRBD1 (5 bases). The CDR3 consists of 13 residues. The germline V and J ends were trimmed by 3 bases and 10 bases, with 15 bases remaining between them. The V gene's germline CDR1 is SEHNR and CDR2 FQNEAQ (reference sequence). CDR3 sequence: CASSFGRQGSAFF. CDR3 DNA: TGTGCCAGCAGCTTCGGGAGGCAGGGATCAGCTTTCTTT.

The sample holds a few counts of this clone. At one of its ends the junction is not consistent with the germline gene, which may arise from a read error. The chain joins TRBV2 to TRBJ1-1; unclear D gene. This CDR3 contains 12 residues. CDR1 is SNHLY, CDR2 FYNNEI, per germline. The CDR3 loop reads CASSEAPLTPHF. CDR3 DNA: TGTGCCAGCAGTGAAGCGCCTCTGACACCCCACTTT.